This T cell receptor beta chain was obtained from a study of blood T cell repertoires in COVID-19. At the level of the study: Donors in the United States, Italy and Spain gave samples during acute or convalescent COVID-19. T cells, B-cell-depleted T cells, or PBMCs supplied cDNA or gDNA.

As handled by the study authors: Scientists estimated how many nucleated cells there were by amplifying reference gene primers. The assay was immunoSEQ multiplex PCR, and TCRdb's table has in-frame clones only and misses some. V, J and clone size derive from that table, while D and trimming were established from the DNA sequence. The repertoire has just over 150,000 clones, roughly 82% of them found once; the top ten carry nearly 10%. Trimming removed 6 bases from V and 4 bases from J, with 12 bases in between. Germline V gene lookup returns CDR1 MDHEN and CDR2 SYDVKM. The CDR3 has 13 amino acids. Only one count was recorded for this clone.

The sample comprised peripheral blood. The rearrangement joins TRBV28 to TRBJ1-2; no firm D call. The sequence was obtained from a woman in her 50s with acute or convalescent COVID-19. In DNA, the CDR3 is TGTGCCAGCAGGGCCCACGGGATCTATGGCTACACCTTC. Its protein is CASRAHGIYGYTF.